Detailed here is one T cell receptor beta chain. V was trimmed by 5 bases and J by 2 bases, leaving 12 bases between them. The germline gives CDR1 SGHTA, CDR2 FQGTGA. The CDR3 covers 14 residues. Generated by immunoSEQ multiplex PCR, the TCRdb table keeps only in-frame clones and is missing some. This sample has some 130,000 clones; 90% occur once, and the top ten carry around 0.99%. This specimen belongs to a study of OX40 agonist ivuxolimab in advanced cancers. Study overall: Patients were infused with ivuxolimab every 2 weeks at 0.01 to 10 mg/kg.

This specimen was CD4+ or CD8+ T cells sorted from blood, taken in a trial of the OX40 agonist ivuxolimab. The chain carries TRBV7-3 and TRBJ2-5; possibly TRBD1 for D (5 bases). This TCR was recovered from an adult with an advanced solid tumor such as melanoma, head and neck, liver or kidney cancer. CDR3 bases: TGTGCCAGCAGCCGCGACAGATTTCAAGAGACCCAGTACTTC. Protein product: CASSRDRFQETQYF. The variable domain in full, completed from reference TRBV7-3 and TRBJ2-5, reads GAGVSQTPSNKVTEKGKYVELRCDPISGHTALYWYRQSLGQGPEFLIYFQGTGAADDSGLPNDRFFAVRPEGSVSTLKIQRTERGDSAVYLCASSRDRFQETQYFGPGTRLLVL.